These 28 T cell receptor beta chains were sequenced from one sample in a study of blood T cell repertoires in COVID-19. The table came from immunoSEQ multiplex PCR; TCRdb's copy has only in-frame clones and leaves some out. The sample lists about 200,000 clones; roughly 82% were seen once. Sequencing used peripheral blood. These receptor sequences come from a middle-aged woman with acute or convalescent COVID-19.

J is TRBJ2-7 and V is TRBV4-1, with 7 bases lining up with TRBD1. CDR1 MGHRA and CDR2 YSYEKL come from the germline V gene. V trimming: 0 bases; J trimming: 2 bases; junction bases outside the gene matches: 4. This CDR3 spans 15 amino acids. For the CDR3, the DNA is TGCGCCAGCAGCCAAGATGGACAGGAGACCTACGAGCAGTACTTC. Protein product: CASSQDGQETYEQYF.

This chain connects TRBV7-2 to TRBJ2-1; a possible D gene is TRBD2 (5 bases). This CDR3 is 15 amino acids long. V was cut by 5 bases and J by 1 base, with 12 bases left in between. Germline V gene sequence: CDR1 SGHTA, CDR2 FQGNSA. The CDR3 region has the DNA TGTGCCAGCAGCCCTCCCTCGGGGTCCTACAATGAGCAGTTCTTC. This sequence encodes CASSPPSGSYNEQFF.

The CDR3, as DNA: TGTGCCAGCAAAATAGCGGGAGGATATGAGCAGTTCTTC. Amino acids: CASKIAGGYEQFF. The J gene is TRBJ2-1, the V gene TRBV14, with 10 bases matching TRBD2. V lost 7 bases to trimming and J lost 8 bases; unmatched junction nucleotides: 5. Germline V gene data show CDR1 as SGHDN and CDR2 as FVKESK. The CDR3 has 13 residues. Complete variable domain (other parts from reference TRBV14 and TRBJ2-1): EAGVTQFPSHSVIEKGQTVTLRCDPISGHDNLYWYRRVMGKEIKFLLHFVKESKQDESGMPNNRFLAERTGGTYSTLKVQPAELEDSGVYFCASKIAGGYEQFFGPGTRLTVL.

The chain is built from TRBV9 and TRBJ1-2; D not resolved. This CDR3 is 15 amino acids long. V lost 2 bases to trimming and J lost 1 base, with 12 bases between them. CDR1 and CDR2 from the germline V gene are SGDLS and YYNGEE. The CDR3 reads CASSVRTGINYGYTF. As DNA, the CDR3 is TGTGCCAGCAGCGTCCGGACGGGGATTAACTATGGCTACACCTTC. Looking up the rest from reference TRBV9 and TRBJ1-2 gives the full variable domain: DSGVTQTPKHLITATGQRVTLRCSPRSGDLSVYWYQQSLDQGLQFLIQYYNGEERAKGNILERFSAQQFPDLHSELNLSSLELGDSALYFCASSVRTGINYGYTFGSGTRLTVV.

This rearrangement joins TRBV19 to TRBJ1-5; D not resolved. The germline V gene has CDR1 LNHDA and CDR2 SQIVND (reference sequence). Deletions cut 7 bases from V and 7 bases from J, with 14 bases between. The CDR3 contains 13 residues. CDR3 sequence reads: CASTFSLFQPQHF. For the CDR3, the DNA is TGTGCCAGTACATTTAGCCTTTTCCAGCCCCAGCATTTT.

The genes are TRBV7-2 and TRBJ2-4, with a possible D match to TRBD2 (5 bases). This CDR3 has 15 residues. Germline CDR1 and CDR2: SGHTA and FQGNSA. Trimming took 1 base from V and 5 from J, leaving 12 bases between them. In DNA form, the CDR3 reads TGTGCCAGCAGCTTAGAGTCGGGCGGGCAAAACATTCAGTACTTC. It yields the protein CASSLESGGQNIQYF.

This clone was found a few times. The V gene is TRBV4-1, the J gene TRBJ2-1, with 10 bases matching TRBD2. V lost 3 bases and J lost 4; bases outside the gene matches: 12. The V gene's germline CDR1 is MGHRA and CDR2 YSYEKL. There are 18 residues in the CDR3. CDR3 DNA sequence: TGCGCCAGCAGCCAGGTTGACCTCGGACTAGCGGCTTACAATGAGCAGTTCTTC. Translated, it gives CASSQVDLGLAAYNEQFF.

The rearrangement joins TRBV30 to TRBJ2-1; D uncertain. V lost 0 bases and J lost 4, with 7 bases in between. The germline V gene encodes CDR1 GTSNPN and CDR2 SVGIG (reference sequence). CDR3 size: 13 residues. The CDR3 sequence: CAWSVSGYNEQFF. CDR3 coding DNA: TGTGCCTGGAGTGTATCCGGGTACAATGAGCAGTTCTTC.

The CDR3 DNA sequence: TGTGCCAGCAGTAGGGCCCACAGGGATTACAATGAGCAGTTCTTC. As protein: CASSRAHRDYNEQFF. The chain is built from TRBV6-2 or TRBV6-3 and TRBJ2-1; D possibly corresponds to TRBD1 (6 bases). The V end lost 5 bases, the J end lost 4 bases, and 15 bases lay between the germline ends. This CDR3 region has 15 residues. Germline lookup yields CDR1 MNHEY and CDR2 SVGEGT.

This clone appeared a single time. V is TRBV25-1 and J is TRBJ1-6, with 7 bases aligning to TRBD1. V was clipped by 1 base and J by 10 bases; unmatched bases: 10. The CDR3 loop spans 16 amino acids. The germline CDR1 and CDR2 sequences are MGHDK and SYGVNS. CDR3 protein: CASSEFFDRAGSPLHF. The CDR3 DNA reads as TGTGCCAGCAGTGAATTCTTTGACAGGGCGGGATCACCCCTCCACTTT.

The chain joins TRBV2 to TRBJ1-5, with D possibly TRBD1 on 6 matching bases. The CDR3 contains 14 residues. Looked up from germline, CDR1 is SNHLY and CDR2 is FYNNEI. Trimming left V 7 bases short and J 3 bases short, with 13 bases between. In nucleotides, the CDR3 is TGTGCCAGCACAAGAGGGGGAGTCAATCAGCCCCAGCATTTT. Translated, it gives CASTRGGVNQPQHF.

DNA of the CDR3: TGTGCCAGCATTTCAGCGGGGGCTAGCACAGATACGCAGTATTTT. Translated, it gives CASISAGASTDTQYF. V gene TRBV6-5 combines with J gene TRBJ2-3; 8 bases map to TRBD2. This CDR3 is built from 15 residues. After removal of 7 bases from V and 0 bases from J, the junction contained 6 bases not matched to a gene. Germline lookup yields CDR1 MNHEY and CDR2 SVGAGI.

In nucleotides, the CDR3 is TGTGCCAGCAGCGATAGACACCCCGGGGATGGCTACACCTTC. Translated, it gives CASSDRHPGDGYTF. The chain uses TRBV2 and TRBJ1-2; D gene unclear. V dropped 6 bases and J dropped 6 bases, with 17 bases sitting between them. Looked up from germline, CDR1 is SNHLY and CDR2 is FYNNEI. CDR3 size: 14 residues.

V and J are TRBV2 and TRBJ1-5, with TRBD1 matching over 10 bases. The CDR3 length is 17 residues. Germline V gene sequence: CDR1 SNHLY, CDR2 FYNNEI. V lost 6 bases, J lost 0 bases, and 8 bases stayed unmatched. The CDR3: CASRRDRGGYSNQPQHF. The CDR3, as DNA: TGTGCCAGCAGGAGGGACAGGGGCGGGTATAGCAATCAGCCCCAGCATTTT.

The chain joins TRBV14 to TRBJ1-5, with 8 bases matching TRBD1. Trimming removed 1 base from V and 6 bases from J; junction bases left unmatched: 17. The germline gives CDR1 SGHDN, CDR2 FVKESK. The CDR3 runs to 19 residues. CDR3 region: CASSQVRSRGQGSGQPQHF. The CDR3 nucleotides read TGTGCCAGCAGCCAAGTAAGGTCCAGGGGGCAGGGATCGGGTCAGCCCCAGCATTTT. The whole variable domain, remainder taken from reference TRBV14 and TRBJ1-5, is EAGVTQFPSHSVIEKGQTVTLRCDPISGHDNLYWYRRVMGKEIKFLLHFVKESKQDESGMPNNRFLAERTGGTYSTLKVQPAELEDSGVYFCASSQVRSRGQGSGQPQHFGDGTRLSIL.

A single count supports this clone. The chain links TRBV19 to TRBJ2-3; 8 bases map to TRBD1. CDR3 length: 15 amino acids. The J segment lost 4 bases and the V segment lost 5 bases, leaving 8 bases of the junction unmatched. CDR1 and CDR2 from the germline V gene are LNHDA and SQIVND (reference sequence). CDR3 loop: CASSAIDRGPDTQYF. For the CDR3, the DNA is TGTGCCAGTAGTGCGATCGACAGGGGACCAGATACGCAGTATTTT.

The J gene is TRBJ1-4, the V gene TRBV19, with a weak D call TRBD1 (5 bases). This CDR3 contains 15 residues. V was shortened by 3 bases and J by 1 base, with 9 bases between the two germline ends. Germline-derived CDR1 and CDR2 are LNHDA and SQIVND (reference sequence). The CDR3 loop is CASSMDQGTNEKLFF. DNA for the CDR3: TGTGCCAGTAGTATGGATCAGGGAACTAATGAAAAACTGTTTTTT.

This rearrangement joins TRBV6-5 to TRBJ1-1; 9 nucleotides agree with TRBD1. This CDR3 region has 14 residues. Trimming cost V 5 bases and J 6 bases; bases outside gene matches: 7. CDR1 is MNHEY, CDR2 SVGAGI, per germline. The CDR3 region is CASSTEGQGPEAFF. CDR3 DNA sequence: TGTGCCAGCAGTACCGAGGGACAGGGCCCTGAAGCTTTCTTT.

This chain's CDR3 is CASSKAPRGLTGELFF. DNA for the CDR3: TGCGCCAGCAGTAAGGCCCCTCGGGGTCTAACCGGGGAGCTGTTTTTT. The chain is built from TRBV5-1 and TRBJ2-2; a weak D match, TRBD2 (5 bases). This CDR3 is 16 amino acids long. Trimming took 5 bases from V and 5 from J, leaving 19 bases between them. CDR1 and CDR2 (germline): SGHRS, YFSETQ.

The V gene is TRBV24-1, the J gene TRBJ2-6; tentatively, D is TRBD1 (5 bases). CDR1 is KGHDR and CDR2 is SFDVKD in the germline V gene. This CDR3 comprises 18 residues. With 4 bases removed from V and 0 bases from J, the gap between germline ends came to 15 bases. The CDR3 sequence: CATSDPGDRGSGANVLTF. For the CDR3, the DNA is TGTGCCACCAGTGACCCCGGTGACAGAGGCTCTGGGGCCAACGTCCTGACTTTC.

This chain connects TRBV6-6 to TRBJ1-6; 7 nucleotides line up with TRBD1. V dropped 2 bases and J dropped 10; count of bases not matched to a gene: 11. CDR1 is MNHNY, CDR2 SVGAGI, per germline (reference sequence). The CDR3 consists of 16 residues. The CDR3 loop is CASSYTWQPGGSPLHF. In DNA form, the CDR3 reads TGTGCCAGCAGTTACACCTGGCAGCCAGGGGGATCACCCCTCCACTTT.

In this sample, this clone turned up once. The DNA for the CDR3 is TGTGCCAGCAGTGAAATCCCCGCAGGGGGTGATGGCTACACCTTC. This codes for CASSEIPAGGDGYTF. The J gene is TRBJ1-2, the V gene TRBV2, with 7 bases that match TRBD1. CDR1 and CDR2 from the germline V gene are SNHLY and FYNNEI. V trimming: 2 bases; J trimming: 6 bases; junction bases outside the gene matches: 9. This CDR3 has 15 amino acids.

This rearrangement joins TRBV12-3 or TRBV12-4 to TRBJ2-1, with D perhaps TRBD2 (6 bases). There are 11 residues in the CDR3. Deletions cut 3 bases from V and 10 bases from J, with 7 bases between. The CDR3: CASSFGLEQFF. The CDR3 nucleotides are TGTGCCAGCAGTTTTGGACTAGAGCAGTTCTTC.

The V and J genes are TRBV29-1 and TRBJ2-7, with D perhaps TRBD2 (5 bases). Germline CDR1 is SQVTM and CDR2 is ANQGSEA. This CDR3 has 15 residues. Trimming took off 2 bases at V and 2 bases at J, with 16 bases between the two ends. The CDR3 DNA reads as TGCAGCGTTGAAAAGGAGGAGCGAGAGACCTACGAGCAGTACTTC. Its protein is CSVEKEERETYEQYF.

The V and J genes are TRBV9 and TRBJ1-2; a possible D gene is TRBD1 (6 bases). Germline V gene lookup returns CDR1 SGDLS and CDR2 YYNGEE. V lost 6 bases and J lost 4, with 16 bases in between. This CDR3 spans 14 amino acids. This CDR3 reads CASNPRGGAYGYTF. The CDR3, as DNA: TGTGCCAGCAACCCCCGGGGGGGGGCCTATGGCTACACCTTC.

This chain uses TRBV3-1 (or the pseudogene TRBV3-2) with TRBJ2-7; 9 bases are shared with TRBD2. V lost 2 bases and J lost 3; bases outside the gene matches: 8. Per the germline V gene, CDR1 is LGHDT and CDR2 is YNNKEL (reference sequence). This CDR3 comprises 16 residues. The CDR3 sequence is CASSQRALAGNYEQYF. CDR3 nucleotides: TGTGCCAGCAGCCAAAGAGCCCTAGCGGGAAACTACGAGCAGTACTTC.

In the case of this clone: A junction boundary mismatches the germline segment, possibly from a read error. This chain connects TRBV9 to TRBJ2-7; D remains unclear. CDR3 length: 14 residues. Germline CDR1 is SGDLS and CDR2 is YYNGEE. The CDR3 region is CASSVVPLSSEQYF. CDR3 bases: TGTGCCAGCAGCGTAGTCCCCCTATCCTCCGAGCAGTACTTC. Based on the CDR3 plus reference TRBV9 and TRBJ2-7, the full variable domain is DSGVTQTPKHLITATGQRVTLRCSPRSGDLSVYWYQQSLDQGLQFLIQYYNGEERAKGNILERFSAQQFPDLHSELNLSSLELGDSALYFCASSVVPLSSEQYFGPGTRLTVT.

This chain links TRBV19 with TRBJ2-1; TRBD2 agrees at 9 bases. CDR1 and CDR2 from the germline V gene are LNHDA and SQIVND (reference sequence). This CDR3 region has 13 residues. V was pared by 7 bases and J by 6 bases, with 4 bases of the junction left unmatched. CDR3 coding DNA: TGTGCCAGTATTAGCGGGAGTCGCAATGAGCAGTTCTTC. It yields the protein CASISGSRNEQFF.